The 21 T cell receptor beta chains listed next were all sequenced from one sample in a study of vaccination and CD4 T cells after COVID-19. Cultured CD4+ T cell DNA was sequenced using the Oncomine TCR Beta short-read assay. One entry per CDR3 protein, called by TCRdb with MiXCR from the PCR reads. Of a few thousand distinct CDR3 sequences listed, around 40% were seen once; the top ten hold 44%. This sample's treatment: roughly ten-day PBMC culture with coronavirus spike peptide pools or control peptides (ViraFEST assay). These receptors lack a known antigen. The sample here was CD4+ T cells from blood, cultured in vitro, taken after SARS-CoV-2 vaccination. These receptors were obtained from a human donor who had recovered from COVID-19.

A few counts support this clonotype. The chain joins TRBV7-2 to TRBJ1-2, with D possibly TRBD1 on 5 matching bases. With 5 bases removed from V and 2 bases from J, the gap between germline ends came to 15 bases. Germline loops: CDR1 SGHTA, CDR2 FQGNSA. The CDR3 is 15 amino acids. The CDR3 DNA is TGTGCCAGCAGCATGCGGGACGGAGAAAACTATGGCTACACCTTC. This translates into CASSMRDGENYGYTF.

This clonotype was recorded only once. The rearrangement joins TRBV6-1 to TRBJ1-2, with TRBD1 matching over 9 bases. Germline CDR1 and CDR2: MNHNS and SASEGT. J was trimmed by 2 bases and V by 6 bases; bases with no gene match: 7. The length of the CDR3 is 15 residues. The CDR3 protein is CASSRSQGANYGYTF. CDR3 coding DNA: TGTGCCAGCAGCCGATCACAGGGGGCCAACTATGGCTACACCTTC.

This clonotype was counted a few times. The J gene is TRBJ1-5, the V gene TRBV4-1; D is undetermined. V lost 1 base, J lost 7 bases, and 11 bases lay in between. The CDR3 spans 14 residues. CDR1 and CDR2 (germline): MGHRA, YSYEKL. The CDR3 bases are TGCGCCAGCAGCCAAGCAACCCCCGGGCAGCCCCAGCATTTT. This sequence encodes CASSQATPGQPQHF.

The chain uses TRBV19 and TRBJ2-3; the match to TRBD1 covers 10 bases. Looked up from germline, CDR1 is LNHDA and CDR2 is SQIVND (reference sequence). With 5 bases clipped from V and 4 bases from J, the junction kept 9 bases outside the gene matches. The CDR3 spans 16 residues. This CDR3 reads CASSLFGQGVADTQYF. Here the CDR3 DNA reads TGTGCCAGTAGTCTTTTCGGACAGGGGGTTGCAGATACGCAGTATTTT. Supplemented by reference TRBV19 and TRBJ2-3, the full variable domain reads DGGITQSPKYLFRKEGQNVTLSCEQNLNHDAMYWYRQDPGQGLRLIYYSQIVNDFQKGDIAEGYSVSREKKESFPLTVTSAQKNPTAFYLCASSLFGQGVADTQYFGPGTRLTVL.

This chain links TRBV27 with TRBJ2-7; unclear D gene. CDR3 size: 14 residues. The germline V gene has CDR1 MNHEY and CDR2 SMNVEV (reference sequence). V lost 5 bases to trimming and J lost 2 bases, with 13 bases between them. CDR3 sequence: CASSPDWGPYEQYF. CDR3 bases: TGTGCCAGCAGTCCCGATTGGGGTCCCTACGAGCAGTACTTC.

This clonotype was seen only a few times. The chain links TRBV6-1 to TRBJ1-2; no clear D gene. CDR3 length: 13 amino acids. Looked up from germline, CDR1 is MNHNS and CDR2 is SASEGT. Trimming stripped 5 bases from V and 4 bases from J, with 11 bases between. In DNA, the CDR3 is TGTGCCAGCAGTCCGGGTGCCGGCTATGGCTACACCTTC. Translated: CASSPGAGYGYTF.

This clonotype was seen more than once but under ten times. The CDR3 reads CASSFPPLYEQYF. The CDR3 nucleotides are TGTGCCAGCAGCTTCCCTCCTCTCTACGAGCAGTACTTC. V is TRBV7-2 and J is TRBJ2-7; the D is unclear. CDR3 length equals 13 residues. V was shortened by 3 bases and J by 3 bases, with 9 bases between the two germline ends. CDR1 is SGHTA, CDR2 FQGNSA, per germline.

The sample holds a few counts of this clonotype. The rearrangement uses TRBV20-1 and TRBJ1-2; the match to TRBD1 covers 8 bases. The J segment lost 8 bases and the V segment lost 2 bases, leaving 7 bases of the junction unmatched. Germline CDR1 DFQATT, CDR2 SNEGSKA (reference sequence). The CDR3 spans 13 residues. CDR3 sequence: CSARTDRVRGYTF. The CDR3 bases are TGCAGTGCTAGAACGGACAGGGTCCGCGGCTACACCTTC.

This clonotype has a handful of counts. The chain is built from TRBV20-1 and TRBJ1-2; D is uncertain. The CDR3 covers 12 residues. V was trimmed by 6 bases and J by 7 bases, leaving 15 bases between them. CDR1 and CDR2 (germline): DFQATT, SNEGSKA (reference sequence). The CDR3 reads CSAIGRAAGYTF. CDR3 in DNA: TGCAGTGCCATTGGCCGGGCGGCTGGCTACACCTTC.

This chain joins TRBV7-3 and TRBJ2-1; D not resolved. With 5 bases removed from V and 8 bases from J, the gap between germline ends came to 13 bases. Germline V gene lookup returns CDR1 SGHTA and CDR2 FQGTGA. This CDR3 is built from 13 residues. The CDR3 loop reads CASSHDFTDEQFF. For the CDR3, the DNA is TGTGCCAGCAGCCATGACTTTACCGATGAGCAGTTCTTC.

Here the CDR3 DNA reads TGTGCCAGTAGTATCGGACAGGCGGCGGTGTACGAGCAGTACTTC. The encoded protein is CASSIGQAAVYEQYF. This chain joins TRBV19 and TRBJ2-7; 7 nucleotides align to TRBD1. The CDR3 covers 15 residues. Germline loops: CDR1 LNHDA, CDR2 SQIVND (reference sequence). V was clipped by 3 bases and J by 4 bases; unmatched bases: 9.

This rearrangement joins TRBV7-9 to TRBJ1-1, with 7 bases fitting TRBD1. The CDR3 runs to 14 residues. The germline V gene encodes CDR1 SEHNR and CDR2 FQNEAQ (reference sequence). V shed 5 bases, J shed 2 bases, and the junction held 5 bases outside the gene matches. CDR3 coding DNA: TGTGCCAGCAGCATGGGACAGCCAAACACTGAAGCTTTCTTT. This gives the protein CASSMGQPNTEAFF.

The chain has TRBV2 and TRBJ1-5; 9 positions match TRBD1. Germline trimming cut 8 bases from V and 2 bases from J; bases unmatched to any gene: 4. In germline, CDR1 is SNHLY, CDR2 FYNNEI. There are 14 residues in the CDR3. In DNA form, the CDR3 reads TGTGCCAGCGCGGGACAGGGCGGCAATCAGCCCCAGCATTTT. It specifies CASAGQGGNQPQHF.

The gene calls are TRBV27 and TRBJ1-4; unclear D gene. The CDR3 loop spans 14 amino acids. Trimming pared 8 bases from V and 1 base from J, leaving 11 bases between. Germline CDR1 and CDR2: MNHEY and SMNVEV (reference sequence). The CDR3 DNA is TGTGCCAGCGGGCCTCGTCGAACTAATGAAAAACTGTTTTTT. This codes for CASGPRRTNEKLFF.

The chain has TRBV20-1 and TRBJ2-7; no clear D. This CDR3 region has 13 residues. Per germline, CDR1 DFQATT and CDR2 SNEGSKA (reference sequence). V was clipped by 3 bases and J by 4 bases, with 13 bases between them. CDR3 region: CSASAGVIYEQYF. DNA for the CDR3: TGCAGTGCTAGCGCAGGAGTAATTTACGAGCAGTACTTC.

V usage is TRBV4-2 and J usage is TRBJ1-2; a possible D gene is TRBD1 (5 bases). Germline V gene sequence: CDR1 LGHNA, CDR2 YNFKEQ. Trimming left V 0 bases short and J 1 base short, with 24 bases between. This CDR3 region has 20 residues. CDR3 in DNA: TGTGCCAGCAGCCAAGAGGCCAGGGAGTCCTCCACCTTCTTTAACTATGGCTACACCTTC. Translated: CASSQEARESSTFFNYGYTF.

This clonotype was detected only a few times. The gene calls are TRBV27 and TRBJ2-5, with TRBD2 matching 8 bases. V was clipped by 2 bases and J by 2 bases; unmatched bases: 7. This CDR3 comprises 16 residues. Looked up from germline, CDR1 is MNHEY and CDR2 is SMNVEV (reference sequence). The CDR3, as DNA: TGTGCCAGCAGTTTAGTAGCGGGAACACTACAAGAGACCCAGTACTTC. This translates into CASSLVAGTLQETQYF.

The V and J genes are TRBV7-6 and TRBJ2-2; 12 bases align to TRBD1. CDR1 is SGHVS, CDR2 FNYEAQ, per germline. The CDR3 covers 17 residues. V gave up 3 bases and J gave up 6 bases; unmatched junction bases: 8. In nucleotides, the CDR3 is TGTGCCAGCAGCTTCCCCGGGACAGGGGGCGACCCCGGGGAGCTGTTTTTT. Residues: CASSFPGTGGDPGELFF.

Only a few counts were recorded for this clonotype. This chain uses TRBV27 with TRBJ1-2; no firm D call. Trimming left V 6 bases short and J 5 bases short, with 16 bases between. The CDR3 sequence is 14 residues long. Germline V gives CDR1 MNHEY, CDR2 SMNVEV (reference sequence). This CDR3 reads CASRTSGGEYGYTF. The CDR3 coding sequence is TGTGCCAGCAGGACCTCCGGAGGAGAATATGGCTACACCTTC.

V gene TRBV7-2 combines with J gene TRBJ1-1; perhaps TRBD1 as D (5 bases). CDR1 is SGHTA and CDR2 is FQGNSA in the germline V gene. CDR3 length: 15 amino acids. V was clipped by 3 bases and J by 7 bases, with 18 bases between them. The CDR3 reads CASSFSGYLKGEAFF. The CDR3 DNA reads TGTGCCAGCAGCTTTTCAGGGTACCTGAAAGGTGAAGCTTTCTTT.

This chain joins TRBV6-2 or TRBV6-3 and TRBJ2-7, with D maybe TRBD2 (5 bases). The CDR3 is 12 amino acids. Trimming stripped 7 bases from V and 4 bases from J, with 11 bases between. Germline loops: CDR1 MNHEY, CDR2 SVGEGT. DNA of the CDR3: TGTGCCAGCACCGAGGGAGTGTACGAGCAGTACTTC. Translating gives CASTEGVYEQYF.